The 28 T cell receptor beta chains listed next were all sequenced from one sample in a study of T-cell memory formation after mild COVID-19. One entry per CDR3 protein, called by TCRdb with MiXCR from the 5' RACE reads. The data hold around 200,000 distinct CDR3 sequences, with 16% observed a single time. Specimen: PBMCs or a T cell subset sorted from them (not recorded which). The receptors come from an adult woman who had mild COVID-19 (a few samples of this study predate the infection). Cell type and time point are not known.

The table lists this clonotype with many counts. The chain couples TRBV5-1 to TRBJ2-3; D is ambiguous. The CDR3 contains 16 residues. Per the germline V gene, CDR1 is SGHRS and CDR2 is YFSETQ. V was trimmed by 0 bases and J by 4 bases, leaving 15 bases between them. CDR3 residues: CASSLGPSVGADTQYF. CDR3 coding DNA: TGCGCCAGCAGCTTGGGACCCTCGGTTGGCGCAGATACGCAGTATTTT.

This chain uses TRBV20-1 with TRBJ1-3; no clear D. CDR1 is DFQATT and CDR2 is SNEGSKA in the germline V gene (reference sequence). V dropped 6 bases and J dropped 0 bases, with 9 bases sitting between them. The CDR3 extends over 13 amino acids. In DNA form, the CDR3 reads TGCAGTGCAAGTGACCTCTCTGGAAACACCATATATTTT. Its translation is CSASDLSGNTIYF.

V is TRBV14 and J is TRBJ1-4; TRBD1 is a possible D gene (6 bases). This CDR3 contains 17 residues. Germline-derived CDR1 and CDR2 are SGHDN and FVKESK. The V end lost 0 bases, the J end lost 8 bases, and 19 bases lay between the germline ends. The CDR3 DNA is TGTGCCAGCAGCCAAGATCTTGCGATCGCAGGGGCCGAAAAACTGTTTTTT. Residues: CASSQDLAIAGAEKLFF.

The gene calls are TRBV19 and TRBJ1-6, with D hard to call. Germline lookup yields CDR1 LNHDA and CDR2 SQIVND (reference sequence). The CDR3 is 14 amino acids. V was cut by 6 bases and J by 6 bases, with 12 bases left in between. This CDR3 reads CASSPRASNSPLHF. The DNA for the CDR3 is TGTGCCAGTAGCCCCCGGGCCTCTAATTCACCCCTCCACTTT. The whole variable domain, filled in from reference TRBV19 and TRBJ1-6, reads DGGITQSPKYLFRKEGQNVTLSCEQNLNHDAMYWYRQDPGQGLRLIYYSQIVNDFQKGDIAEGYSVSREKKESFPLTVTSAQKNPTAFYLCASSPRASNSPLHFGNGTRLTVT.

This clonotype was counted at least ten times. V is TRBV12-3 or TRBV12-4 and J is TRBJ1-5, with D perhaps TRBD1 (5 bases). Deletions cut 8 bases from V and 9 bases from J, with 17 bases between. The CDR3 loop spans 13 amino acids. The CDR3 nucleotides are TGTGCCAGCGGCCCCAGGGCGTTCCGGCCCCAGCATTTT. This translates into CASGPRAFRPQHF.

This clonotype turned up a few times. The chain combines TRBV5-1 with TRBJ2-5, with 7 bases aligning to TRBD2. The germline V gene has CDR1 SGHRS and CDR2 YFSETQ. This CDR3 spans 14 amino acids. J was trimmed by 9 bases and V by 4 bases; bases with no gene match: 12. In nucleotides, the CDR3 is TGCGCCAGCAGCACCGGGACTATGCAACGGTCCCAGTACTTC. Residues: CASSTGTMQRSQYF.

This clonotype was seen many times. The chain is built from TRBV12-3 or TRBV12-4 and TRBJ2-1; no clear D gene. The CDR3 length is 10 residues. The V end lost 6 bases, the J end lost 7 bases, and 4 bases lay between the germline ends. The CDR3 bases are TGTGCCAGCAGCCGGAATGAGCAGTTCTTC. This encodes CASSRNEQFF.

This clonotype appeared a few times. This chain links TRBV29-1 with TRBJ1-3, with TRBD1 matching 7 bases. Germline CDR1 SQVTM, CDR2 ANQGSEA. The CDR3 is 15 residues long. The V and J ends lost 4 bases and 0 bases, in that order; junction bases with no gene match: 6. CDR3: CSVGARDSSGNTIYF. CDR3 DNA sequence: TGCAGCGTTGGAGCTCGGGACAGCTCTGGAAACACCATATATTTT. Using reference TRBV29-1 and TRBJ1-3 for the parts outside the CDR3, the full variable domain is SAVISQKPSRDICQRGTSLTIQCQVDSQVTMMFWYRQQPGQSLTLIATANQGSEATYESGFVIDKFPISRPNLTFSTLTVSNMSPEDSSIYLCSVGARDSSGNTIYFGEGSWLTVV.

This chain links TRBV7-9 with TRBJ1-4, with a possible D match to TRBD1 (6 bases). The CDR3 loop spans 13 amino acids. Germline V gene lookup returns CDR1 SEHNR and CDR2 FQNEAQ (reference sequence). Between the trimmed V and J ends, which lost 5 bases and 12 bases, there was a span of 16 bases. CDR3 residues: CASSPSGAYELFF. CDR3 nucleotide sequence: TGTGCCAGCAGCCCCTCGGGGGCCTATGAACTGTTTTTT.

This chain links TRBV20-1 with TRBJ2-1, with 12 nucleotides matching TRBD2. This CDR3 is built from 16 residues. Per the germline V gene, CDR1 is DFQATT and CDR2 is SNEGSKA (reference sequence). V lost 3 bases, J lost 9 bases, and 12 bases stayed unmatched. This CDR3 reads CSARVLAGGHLGEQFF. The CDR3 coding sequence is TGCAGTGCTAGGGTACTAGCGGGAGGACACTTGGGTGAGCAGTTCTTC.

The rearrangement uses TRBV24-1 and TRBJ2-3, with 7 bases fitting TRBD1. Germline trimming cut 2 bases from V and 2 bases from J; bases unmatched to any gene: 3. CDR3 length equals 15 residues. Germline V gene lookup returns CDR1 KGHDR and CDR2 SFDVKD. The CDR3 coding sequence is TGTGCCACCAGTGATTGGGACAGAGTCACAGATACGCAGTATTTT. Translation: CATSDWDRVTDTQYF.

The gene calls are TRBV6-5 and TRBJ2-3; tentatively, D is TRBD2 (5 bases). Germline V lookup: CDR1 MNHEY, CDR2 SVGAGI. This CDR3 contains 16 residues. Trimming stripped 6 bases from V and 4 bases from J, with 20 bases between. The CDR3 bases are TGTGCCAGCAGACCCCCGAGGGCTGGGAGCGCAGATACGCAGTATTTT. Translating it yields CASRPPRAGSADTQYF.

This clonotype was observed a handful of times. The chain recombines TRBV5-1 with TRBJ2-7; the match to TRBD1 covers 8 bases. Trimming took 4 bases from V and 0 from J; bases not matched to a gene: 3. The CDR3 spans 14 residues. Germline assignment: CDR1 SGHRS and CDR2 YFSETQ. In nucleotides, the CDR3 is TGCGCCAGCAGCACTACAGGGGGCTCCTACGAGCAGTACTTC. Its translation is CASSTTGGSYEQYF.

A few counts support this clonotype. The chain's CDR3 is CASGPDPRTSAYYEQYF. The CDR3 DNA sequence: TGTGCTAGTGGTCCGGACCCTAGGACTAGCGCCTACTACGAGCAGTACTTC. The V call is TRBV12-5, the J call TRBJ2-7; 9 bases agree with TRBD2. The V gene's germline CDR1 is LGHNT and CDR2 FRNRAP. This CDR3 has 17 residues. The V segment lost 5 bases and the J segment 3 bases; nucleotides outside the gene matches: 14.

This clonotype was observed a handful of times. CDR3 DNA: TGTGCCAGCAGCTTAACTAACGGCTTCCATGAGCAGTTCTTC. This codes for CASSLTNGFHEQFF. The V gene is TRBV7-3, the J gene TRBJ2-1; D not certain. The germline CDR1 and CDR2 sequences are SGHTA and FQGTGA. The CDR3 runs to 14 residues. V lost 0 bases and J 8 bases, leaving 11 bases between the germline ends.

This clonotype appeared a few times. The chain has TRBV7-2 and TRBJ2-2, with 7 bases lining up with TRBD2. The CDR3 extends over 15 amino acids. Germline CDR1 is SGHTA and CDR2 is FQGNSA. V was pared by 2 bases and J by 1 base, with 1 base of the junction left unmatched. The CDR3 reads CASSLPSGNTGELFF. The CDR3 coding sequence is TGTGCCAGCAGCTTACCTAGCGGGAACACCGGGGAGCTGTTTTTT.

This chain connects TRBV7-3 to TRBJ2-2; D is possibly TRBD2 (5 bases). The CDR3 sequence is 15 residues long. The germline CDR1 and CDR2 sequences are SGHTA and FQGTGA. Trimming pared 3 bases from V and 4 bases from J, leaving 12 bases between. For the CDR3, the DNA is TGTGCCAGCAGCTTCGACTTAGCGTTCACCGGGGAGCTGTTTTTT. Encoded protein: CASSFDLAFTGELFF.

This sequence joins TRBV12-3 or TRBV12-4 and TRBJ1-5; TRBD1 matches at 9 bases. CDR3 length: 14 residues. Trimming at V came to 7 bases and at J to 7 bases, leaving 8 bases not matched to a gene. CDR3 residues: CASTVDRGVQPQHF. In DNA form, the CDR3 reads TGTGCCAGCACCGTAGACAGGGGGGTCCAGCCCCAGCATTTT.

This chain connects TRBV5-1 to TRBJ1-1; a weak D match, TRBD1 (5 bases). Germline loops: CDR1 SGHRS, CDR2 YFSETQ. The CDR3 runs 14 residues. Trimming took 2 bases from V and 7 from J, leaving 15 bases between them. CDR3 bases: TGCGCCAGCAGCTTAACAGGAGTACACTATGAAGCTTTCTTT. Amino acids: CASSLTGVHYEAFF. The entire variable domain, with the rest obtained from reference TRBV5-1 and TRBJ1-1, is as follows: KAGVTQTPRYLIKTRGQQVTLSCSPISGHRSVSWYQQTPGQGLQFLFEYFSETQRNKGNFPGRFSGRQFSNSRSEMNVSTLELGDSALYLCASSLTGVHYEAFFGQGTRLTVV.

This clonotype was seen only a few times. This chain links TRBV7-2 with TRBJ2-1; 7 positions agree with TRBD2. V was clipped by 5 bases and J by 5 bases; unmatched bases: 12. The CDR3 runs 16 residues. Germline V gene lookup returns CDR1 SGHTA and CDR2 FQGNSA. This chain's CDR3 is CASSLLNGRVNNEQFF. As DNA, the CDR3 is TGTGCCAGCAGCCTATTAAATGGGAGGGTTAACAATGAGCAGTTCTTC.

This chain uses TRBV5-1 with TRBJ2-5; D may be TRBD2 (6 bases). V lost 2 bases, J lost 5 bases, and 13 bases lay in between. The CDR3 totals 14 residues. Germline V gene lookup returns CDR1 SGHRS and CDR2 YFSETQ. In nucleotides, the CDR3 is TGCGCCAGCAGCTTCGGGGACTTCACGGAGACCCAGTACTTC. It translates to CASSFGDFTETQYF.

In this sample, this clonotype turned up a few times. This CDR3 reads CATSRVGGDYNEQFF. In nucleotides, the CDR3 is TGTGCCACCAGCAGAGTTGGCGGGGATTACAATGAGCAGTTCTTC. The chain has TRBV15 and TRBJ2-1; D might be TRBD2 (6 bases). Germline V lookup: CDR1 LNHNV, CDR2 YYDKDF (reference sequence). This CDR3 has 15 residues. Trimming shortened V by 1 base and J by 4 bases, and 11 bases separated the two germline ends. The whole variable domain, filled in from reference TRBV15 and TRBJ2-1, reads DAMVIQNPRYQVTQFGKPVTLSCSQTLNHNVMYWYQQKSSQAPKLLFHYYDKDFNNEADTPDNFQSRRPNTSFCFLDIRSPGLGDTAMYLCATSRVGGDYNEQFFGPGTRLTVL.

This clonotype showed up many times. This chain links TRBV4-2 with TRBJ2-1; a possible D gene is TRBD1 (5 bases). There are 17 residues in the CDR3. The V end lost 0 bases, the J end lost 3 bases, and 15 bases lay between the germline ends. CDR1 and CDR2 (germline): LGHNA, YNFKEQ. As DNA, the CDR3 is TGTGCCAGCAGCCAAGAATTTAACAGGAGAAACTACAATGAGCAGTTCTTC. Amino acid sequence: CASSQEFNRRNYNEQFF.

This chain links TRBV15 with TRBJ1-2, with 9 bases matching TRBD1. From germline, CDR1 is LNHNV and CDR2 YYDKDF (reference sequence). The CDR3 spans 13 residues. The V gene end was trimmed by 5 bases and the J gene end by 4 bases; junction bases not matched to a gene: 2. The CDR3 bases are TGTGCCACCAGCTGGGACAGGGCCTATGGCTACACCTTC. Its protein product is CATSWDRAYGYTF.

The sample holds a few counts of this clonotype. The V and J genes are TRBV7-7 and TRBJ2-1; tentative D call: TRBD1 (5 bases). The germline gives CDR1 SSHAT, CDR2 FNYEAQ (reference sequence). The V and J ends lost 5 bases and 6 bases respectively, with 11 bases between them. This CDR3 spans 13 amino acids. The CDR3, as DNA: TGTGCCAGCAGCCATGGGGCCGGCAATGAGCAGTTCTTC. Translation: CASSHGAGNEQFF.

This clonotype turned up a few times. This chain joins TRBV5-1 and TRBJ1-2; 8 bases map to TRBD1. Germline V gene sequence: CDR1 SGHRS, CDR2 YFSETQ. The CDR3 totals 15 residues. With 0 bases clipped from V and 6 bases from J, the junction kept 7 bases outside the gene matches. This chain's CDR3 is CASSLDGTGADGYTF. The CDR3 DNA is TGCGCCAGCAGCTTGGATGGGACAGGTGCGGATGGCTACACCTTC.

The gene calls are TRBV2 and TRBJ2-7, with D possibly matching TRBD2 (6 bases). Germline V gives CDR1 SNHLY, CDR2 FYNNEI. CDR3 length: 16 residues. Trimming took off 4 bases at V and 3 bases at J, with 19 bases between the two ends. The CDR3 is CASSVPPGTSFYEQYF. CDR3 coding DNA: TGTGCCAGCAGTGTACCCCCCGGGACTTCATTCTACGAGCAGTACTTC.

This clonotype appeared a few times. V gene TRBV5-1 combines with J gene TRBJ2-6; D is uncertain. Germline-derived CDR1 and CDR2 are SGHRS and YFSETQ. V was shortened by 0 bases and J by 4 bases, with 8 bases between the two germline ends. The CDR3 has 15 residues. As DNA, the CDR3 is TGCGCCAGCAGCTTGGGGGCGACGGGGGCCAACGTCCTGACTTTC. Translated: CASSLGATGANVLTF.